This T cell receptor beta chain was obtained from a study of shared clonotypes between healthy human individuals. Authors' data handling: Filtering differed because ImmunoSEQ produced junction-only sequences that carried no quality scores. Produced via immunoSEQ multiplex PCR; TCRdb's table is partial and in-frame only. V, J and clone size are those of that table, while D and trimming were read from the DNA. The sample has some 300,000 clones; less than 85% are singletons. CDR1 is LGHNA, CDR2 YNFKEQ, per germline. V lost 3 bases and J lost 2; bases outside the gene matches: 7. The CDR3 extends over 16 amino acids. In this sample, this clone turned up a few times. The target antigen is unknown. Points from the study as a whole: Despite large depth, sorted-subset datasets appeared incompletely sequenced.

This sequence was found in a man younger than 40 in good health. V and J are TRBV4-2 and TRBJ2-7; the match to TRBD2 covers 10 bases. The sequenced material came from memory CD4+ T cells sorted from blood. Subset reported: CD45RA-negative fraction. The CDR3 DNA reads TGTGCCAGCAGCCAGACGACTAGCGGGTCGACCTACGAGCAGTACTTC. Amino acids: CASSQTTSGSTYEQYF.